One sample yielded the 27 T cell receptor beta chains listed below, sequenced in a study of post-analysis software for immune sequencing data. Study-wide points: Patients carried roughly five TRBV segments more frequently than controls did, and TRBV5-6, TRBV5-1 and TRBV20-1 were among them.

Their antigens remain unidentified. Unique molecular identifiers tagged the TCR beta cDNA libraries. TCRdb independently ran MiXCR on the PCR reads; one entry per CDR3 protein. The repertoire holds 700,000 to 800,000 distinct CDR3 sequences, with 30% as singletons. The source material was blood. All receptors derive from a girl between 10 and 17 years old with multiple sclerosis.

The V gene is TRBV5-1, the J gene TRBJ2-4, with D possibly being TRBD1 (6 bases). This CDR3 region has 19 residues. V was clipped by 1 base and J by 5 bases, with 25 bases between them. Germline CDR1 SGHRS, CDR2 YFSETQ. CDR3 nucleotide sequence: TGCGCCAGCAGCTTGATACAGGGTGGGGCCTGGGGGATCCAAAACATTCAGTACTTC. Translating it yields CASSLIQGGAWGIQNIQYF.

A few counts support this clonotype. The CDR3 bases are TGTGCCAGCAGCCCCCCCCCGACTTCGGAGTTCTTC. Translation: CASSPPPTSEFF. The V call is TRBV5-5, the J call TRBJ2-1; D is undetermined. CDR1 and CDR2 (germline): SGHKS, YYEKEE (reference sequence). V shed 4 bases and J shed 14 bases, with 16 bases lying between them. The CDR3 is 12 amino acids.

This clonotype occurred a few times. This chain joins TRBV6-6 and TRBJ2-3; TRBD2 aligns across 10 bases. Looked up from germline, CDR1 is MNHNY and CDR2 is SVGAGI (reference sequence). V gave up 6 bases and J gave up 5 bases; unmatched junction bases: 5. There are 14 residues in the CDR3. The CDR3 DNA reads as TGTGCCAGCAGCCTAGCGGGAGCCCAAGATACGCAGTATTTT. Its translation is CASSLAGAQDTQYF.

This chain connects TRBV7-8 to TRBJ2-3; no reliable D call. The CDR3 has 14 amino acids. Germline assignment: CDR1 SGHVS and CDR2 FQNEAQ. V was clipped by 8 bases and J by 1 base, with 13 bases between them. The CDR3 DNA is TGTGCCAGCCGCCCCCGGCGAGGCACAGATACGCAGTATTTT. Encoded protein: CASRPRRGTDTQYF.

The V and J genes are TRBV11-2 and TRBJ2-2; D may be TRBD1 (5 bases). The CDR3 length is 18 residues. Germline V gene sequence: CDR1 SGHAT, CDR2 FQNNGV. V gave up 4 bases and J gave up 0 bases, with 18 bases separating them. CDR3 region: CASSSTRRAGSNTGELFF. CDR3 nucleotides: TGTGCCAGCAGCTCCACCCGTCGCGCAGGGTCGAACACCGGGGAGCTGTTTTTT. The full variable domain, rest sourced from reference TRBV11-2 and TRBJ2-2, is EAGVAQSPRYKIIEKRQSVAFWCNPISGHATLYWYQQILGQGPKLLIQFQNNGVVDDSQLPKDRFSAERLKGVDSTLKIQPAKLEDSAVYLCASSSTRRAGSNTGELFFGEGSRLTVL.

This clonotype has more than one count but fewer than ten. The chain couples TRBV7-9 to TRBJ1-5; D not certain. V lost 2 bases to trimming and J lost 8 bases, with 7 bases between them. The germline V gene has CDR1 SEHNR and CDR2 FQNEAQ (reference sequence). This CDR3 has 12 amino acids. The CDR3 nucleotides read TGTGCCAGCAGCTTATCTAAGGAGCCCCAGCATTTT. Translating it yields CASSLSKEPQHF.

This chain connects TRBV27 to TRBJ2-5, with D possibly TRBD1 on 5 matching bases. Germline CDR1 MNHEY, CDR2 SMNVEV (reference sequence). Trimming left V 1 base short and J 0 bases short, with 12 bases between. The CDR3 has 16 amino acids. The CDR3 reads CASSLLSGHNQETQYF. The CDR3 region has the DNA TGTGCCAGCAGTTTATTAAGTGGACACAACCAAGAGACCCAGTACTTC.

The table lists this clonotype with a few counts. The J gene is TRBJ2-1, the V gene TRBV24-1, with a weak D call TRBD2 (6 bases). The CDR3 extends over 13 amino acids. Trimming took 5 bases from V and 10 from J, leaving 14 bases between them. Germline CDR1 and CDR2: KGHDR and SFDVKD. The CDR3 is CATSAGGGVEQFF. CDR3 DNA: TGTGCCACCAGTGCCGGAGGCGGGGTCGAGCAGTTCTTC.

This clonotype was picked up many times. The J gene is TRBJ1-2, the V gene TRBV5-1; perhaps TRBD1 as D (6 bases). The CDR3 runs 14 residues. The germline V gene has CDR1 SGHRS and CDR2 YFSETQ. Trimming took 0 bases from V and 8 from J, leaving 14 bases between them. The CDR3 spells CASSLAMTGEGYTF. The DNA of the CDR3 is TGCGCCAGCAGCTTGGCTATGACAGGCGAAGGCTACACCTTC.

The chain employs TRBV7-9 and TRBJ2-5; D is unclear. The CDR3 runs 11 residues. Germline lookup yields CDR1 SEHNR and CDR2 FQNEAQ (reference sequence). V lost 5 bases and J lost 5, with 6 bases in between. The CDR3 loop is CASSKAETQYF. In DNA, the CDR3 is TGTGCCAGCAGCAAGGCTGAGACCCAGTACTTC.

This clonotype was counted only a few times. This rearrangement joins TRBV7-2 to TRBJ2-3; D might be TRBD2 (5 bases). Trimming took 0 bases from V and 5 from J, leaving 12 bases between them. The CDR3 runs to 15 residues. CDR1 and CDR2 from the germline V gene are SGHTA and FQGNSA. The CDR3 here is CASSLAGEPGDTQYF. CDR3 DNA: TGTGCCAGCAGCTTAGCGGGAGAGCCGGGAGATACGCAGTATTTT.

Only a few counts were recorded for this clonotype. CDR3 region: CASSGDHLSTEAFF. The CDR3 DNA follows: TGTGCCAGCAGTGGGGACCACCTAAGCACTGAAGCTTTCTTT. The V call is TRBV2, the J call TRBJ1-1, with D possibly being TRBD1 (5 bases). The germline V gene has CDR1 SNHLY and CDR2 FYNNEI. V was shortened by 4 bases and J by 4 bases, with 13 bases between the two germline ends. The CDR3 is 14 residues long.

This rearrangement joins TRBV27 to TRBJ2-7; no firm D call. Trimming left V 7 bases short and J 3 bases short, with 13 bases between. CDR3 length: 13 amino acids. Germline V CDR1 and CDR2: MNHEY, SMNVEV (reference sequence). CDR3 region: CASTYQWGYEQYF. In nucleotides, the CDR3 is TGTGCCAGCACTTATCAATGGGGCTACGAGCAGTACTTC.

This clonotype was seen more than once but under ten times. This chain connects TRBV12-3 or TRBV12-4 to TRBJ2-1, with 13 positions matching TRBD2. V lost 6 bases, J lost 5 bases, and 7 bases stayed unmatched. The CDR3 is made up of 16 amino acids. The CDR3: CASSRTSGSPHNEQFF. The CDR3, as DNA: TGTGCCAGCAGCCGGACTAGCGGGAGCCCCCACAATGAGCAGTTCTTC.

The V and J genes are TRBV3-1 and TRBJ1-1; TRBD1 might be the D (6 bases). The V gene lost 0 bases and the J gene lost 10 bases, with 21 bases spanning the gap. CDR1 and CDR2 (germline): LGHDT, YNNKEL (reference sequence). The CDR3 has 16 residues. The CDR3 DNA follows: TGTGCCAGCAGCCAAGATAGTACAGGGAGGGGTGGTTTAGCTTTCTTT. Its protein product is CASSQDSTGRGGLAFF.

In this sample, this clonotype turned up a few times. This sequence joins TRBV29-1 and TRBJ2-7, with unresolved D. Per germline, CDR1 SQVTM and CDR2 ANQGSEA. CDR3 length: 14 amino acids. Trimming stripped 7 bases from V and 0 bases from J, with 16 bases between. CDR3 region: CSAILGKSSYEQYF. In DNA form, the CDR3 reads TGCAGCGCCATTCTAGGGAAGAGCTCCTACGAGCAGTACTTC.

A remark on this clonotype: A much larger clone is a single base away; this may be a read error. J is TRBJ2-7 and V is TRBV20-1, with 10 bases aligning to TRBD1. With 5 bases clipped from V and 7 bases from J, the junction kept 17 bases outside the gene matches. The CDR3 is 16 amino acids. CDR1 is DFQATT and CDR2 is SNEGSKA in the germline V gene (reference sequence). CDR3 sequence: CSARDRDRGPYNEQYF. CDR3 bases: TGCAGTGCTCGCGACCGGGACAGGGGACCTTACAATGAGCAGTACTTC.

In its sample, this clonotype was seen a few times. The rearrangement links TRBV6-6 to TRBJ2-1, with D possibly being TRBD2 (6 bases). The CDR3 spans 14 residues. Germline values: CDR1 MNHNY, CDR2 SVGAGI (reference sequence). V was clipped by 0 bases and J by 6 bases, with 9 bases between them. The CDR3 bases are TGTGCCAGCAGTTACTCCCGGGAGCCCAATGAGCAGTTCTTC. Protein sequence: CASSYSREPNEQFF.

This chain joins TRBV29-1 and TRBJ2-3; TRBD2 matches 14 bases. V lost 6 bases, J lost 2 bases, and 13 bases stayed unmatched. Looked up from germline, CDR1 is SQVTM and CDR2 is ANQGSEA. The CDR3 contains 18 residues. The CDR3 bases are TGCAGCGTGGGGGGACTAGCGGGGGCCTTCCACTTCACAGATACGCAGTATTTT. This sequence encodes CSVGGLAGAFHFTDTQYF.

The table lists this clonotype with a few counts. The chain links TRBV29-1 to TRBJ2-3; 7 nucleotides match TRBD2. CDR1 is SQVTM, CDR2 ANQGSEA, per germline. The CDR3 runs 15 residues. Trimming took 5 bases from V and 0 from J; bases not matched to a gene: 8. Here the CDR3 DNA reads TGCAGCGTTACGACTAGCAGAACCAGCACAGATACGCAGTATTTT. Translated: CSVTTSRTSTDTQYF.

V is TRBV12-5 and J is TRBJ1-5; 8 positions match TRBD1. The CDR3 spans 15 residues. V lost 7 bases and J lost 1; bases outside the gene matches: 6. Germline CDR1 is LGHNT and CDR2 is FRNRAP. This CDR3 is CASALGDRSNQPQHF. CDR3 in DNA: TGTGCTAGTGCCCTGGGGGACAGGAGCAATCAGCCCCAGCATTTT.

J is TRBJ2-1 and V is TRBV12-5, with 13 bases lining up with TRBD2. The CDR3 is 19 amino acids. Germline V gives CDR1 LGHNT, CDR2 FRNRAP. Germline trimming cut 4 bases from V and 5 bases from J; bases unmatched to any gene: 14. CDR3 bases: TGTGCTAGTGGTTCTACCGGGACTAGCGGGGAGGGCCCCCACAATGAGCAGTTCTTC. It is translated as CASGSTGTSGEGPHNEQFF.

This clonotype was observed a few times. The chain has TRBV20-1 and TRBJ2-1, with 12 bases lining up with TRBD2. CDR1 is DFQATT, CDR2 SNEGSKA, per germline (reference sequence). The CDR3 loop spans 16 amino acids. The V gene end was trimmed by 0 bases and the J gene end by 4 bases; junction bases not matched to a gene: 4. DNA for the CDR3: TGCAGTGCTAGAGATTTGCTAGCGGGGGGGTACAATGAGCAGTTCTTC. This codes for CSARDLLAGGYNEQFF.

The rearrangement links TRBV29-1 to TRBJ2-7; perhaps TRBD1 as D (6 bases). Between the trimmed V and J ends, which lost 3 bases and 5 bases, there was a span of 8 bases. The CDR3 has 11 amino acids. Germline CDR1 and CDR2: SQVTM and ANQGSEA. DNA of the CDR3: TGCAGCGTTGAGCACAGGGACGAGCAGTACTTC. Encoded protein: CSVEHRDEQYF.

The sample holds a few counts of this clonotype. The chain is built from TRBV6-6 and TRBJ1-5; the D is unclear. Trimming shortened V by 6 bases and J by 7 bases, and 16 bases separated the two germline ends. CDR1 is MNHNY, CDR2 SVGAGI, per germline (reference sequence). The length of the CDR3 is 14 residues. The CDR3, as DNA: TGTGCCAGCAGCCCCGGGAGGGAGGAACAGCCCCAGCATTTT. It yields the protein CASSPGREEQPQHF.

This clonotype has only a few counts. The gene calls are TRBV7-2 and TRBJ2-7; D assignment may be TRBD1 or TRBD2 (7 bases each). In germline, CDR1 is SGHTA, CDR2 FQGNSA. The length of the CDR3 is 14 residues. Trimming left V 5 bases short and J 5 bases short, with 16 bases between. The CDR3, as DNA: TGTGCCAGCAGCCCAGGGGGGGCAGTTAACGAGCAGTACTTC. Translated, it gives CASSPGGAVNEQYF.

The CDR3 sequence: CSARDRSKAGRVTEAFF. DNA for the CDR3: TGCAGTGCTAGAGATCGGTCCAAGGCAGGCCGTGTAACTGAAGCTTTCTTT. This chain joins TRBV20-1 and TRBJ1-1, with D uncertain. The CDR3 is 17 residues long. V was cut by 0 bases and J by 5 bases, with 22 bases left in between. CDR1 is DFQATT and CDR2 is SNEGSKA in the germline V gene (reference sequence).